This T cell receptor (beta chain) was retrieved from a study of shared clonotypes between healthy human individuals. Trimming removed 0 bases at V and 0 bases at J, with 21 bases between. From germline, CDR1 is MGHRA and CDR2 YSYEKL. The CDR3 is 20 residues long. Assay used: immunoSEQ multiplex PCR; TCRdb lists only in-frame clones, some missing. This table has more than 400,000 clones, 90% to 97% appearing once. Input material: naive CD4+ T cells sorted from blood. The subset is: CD45RA+ positively selected. The gene calls are TRBV4-1 and TRBJ2-1, with D possibly TRBD2 on 6 matching bases. The clonotype originates from a woman in her 30s in good health. The DNA of the CDR3 is TGCGCCAGCAGCCAAGATATCGGGGGAGGCCAAGTCGTCTCCTACAATGAGCAGTTCTTC. It translates to CASSQDIGGGQVVSYNEQFF.